This is a list of T cell receptor beta chains from one sample in a study of T cell changes during pregnancy in multiple sclerosis. Some clones are missing from TCRdb's copy, which holds only in-frame ones; the method was immunoSEQ multiplex PCR. The table has about 42,000 clones, around 90% seen once; the top ten hold 0.9%. The sample here was CD4+ T cells from peripheral blood mononuclear cells, taken after pregnancy. These receptor sequences come from a female donor with multiple sclerosis, enrolled in a pregnancy study. The CDR3 runs from the conserved cysteine through the conserved F or W.

j_gene | v_gene | CDR3aa
TRBJ2-7 | TRBV7-8 | CASSLWGKGQGKYEQYF
TRBJ1-5 | TRBV5-5 | CASSSGTGRNQPQHF
TRBJ1-2 | TRBV2 | CASTPYPKSGYTF
TRBJ1-1 | TRBV6-1 | CASSEALLAMNTEAFF
TRBJ1-2 | TRBV4-1 | CASSLQPTAPYGYTF
TRBJ2-1 | TRBV10-3 | CAVGGGNEQFF
TRBJ1-6 | TRBV19 | CASSMATPNSPLHF
TRBJ2-3 | TRBV5-1 | CASSFSGGYTDTQYF
TRBJ1-6 | TRBV7-8 | CASSLMGREYSPLHF
TRBJ2-3 | TRBV5-1 | CASSFLPGGTVDTQYF
TRBJ1-1 | TRBV2 | CASSFRQAAMNTEAFF
TRBJ1-2 | TRBV12-5 | CASGLDRYGYTF
TRBJ2-2 | TRBV7-9 | CASSSPTVGELFF
TRBJ2-5 | TRBV7-9 | CASSLLLLRRKETQYF
TRBJ1-4 | TRBV5-1 | CASRPQVASGEKLFF
TRBJ1-2 | TRBV6-1 | CASRLSGTHRYGYTF
TRBJ1-4 | TRBV5-6 | CASSQGQPNEKLFF
TRBJ1-5 | TRBV4-3 | CASSQDARGGAGQPQHF
TRBJ1-2 | TRBV4-3 | CASSQDLFRGNYGYTF
TRBJ2-2 | TRBV7-9 | CASSSRASNTGELFF
TRBJ1-6 | TRBV2 | CASSPSGPRPNNSPLHF
TRBJ2-2 | TRBV29-1 | CSVESVGLTANTGELFF
TRBJ1-1 | TRBV2 | CASSPVLNTEAFF
TRBJ1-5 | TRBV10-2 | CASSDGQANQPQHF
TRBJ2-5 | TRBV19 | CASSIYLLGAAEETQYF
TRBJ1-5 | TRBV19 | CASSQYQGAVDQPQHF
TRBJ1-1 | TRBV6-6 | CASSYSRVQMNTEAFF
TRBJ2-2 | TRBV2 | CASRTGSSNTGELFF
TRBJ1-1 | TRBV20-1 | CSARRGFEAFF
TRBJ1-2 | TRBV28 | CASSFGDRGFGYTF
TRBJ1-4 | TRBV5-1 | CASSWQPVLNEKLFF
TRBJ2-3 | TRBV19 | CASSNRDTDTQYF
TRBJ1-4 | TRBV7-2 | CASSPFSDEKLFF
TRBJ2-2 | TRBV19 | CASTPDGGFTGELFF
TRBJ2-3 | TRBV10-2 | CASSVSYHTDTQYF
TRBJ2-2 | TRBV7-2 | CASSRDTGELFF
TRBJ2-7 | TRBV2 | CASRSSGTGRYEQYF
TRBJ1-5 | TRBV30 | CAWSPGTGGFLNQPQHF
TRBJ2-7 | TRBV5-1 | CASSLTGQGSSEQYF
TRBJ2-5 | TRBV9 | CASSVVGEGETQYF
TRBJ1-1 | TRBV30 | CAWRGGNTEAFF
TRBJ2-7 | TRBV21-1 | CASNTSVTYEQYF
TRBJ1-3 | TRBV6-4 | CASSEQPGNTIYF
TRBJ1-1 | TRBV5-4 | CASSLAIGDNAFF
TRBJ2-2 | TRBV4-1 | CASRRGQGVSGELFF